The 15 T cell receptor beta chains presented below share a single source sample, sequenced in a study of PD-L1 blockade in urothelial cancer. Time point denoted: pretreatment peripheral blood. TCRdb's table, derived via immunoSEQ multiplex PCR, lists solely in-frame clones and lacks some. The table includes approximately 90,000 clones, under 90% detected once. This sample comprised PBMCs, obtained around atezolizumab (anti-PD-L1) treatment. The receptors shown here come from a man between 60 and 70 years old with urothelial cancer.

The genes are TRBV7-8 and TRBJ2-7; D is ambiguous. The CDR3 totals 14 residues. The germline V gene encodes CDR1 SGHVS and CDR2 FQNEAQ. V dropped 0 bases and J dropped 3 bases, with 9 bases sitting between them. CDR3 residues: CASSLATGVYEQYF. For the CDR3, the DNA is TGTGCCAGCAGCTTAGCGACTGGAGTCTACGAGCAGTACTTC.

About this clone itself: An end of the junction differs from the germline gene, which may be a read error. The chain joins TRBV7-7 to TRBJ2-5; 14 bases align to TRBD2. Germline V gene sequence: CDR1 SSHAT, CDR2 FNYEAQ (reference sequence). This CDR3 contains 16 residues. The chain's CDR3 is CASSSGLAGVQETQYF. The CDR3 DNA reads as TGTGCTAGCAGCTCGGGACTAGCGGGGGTCCAAGAGACCCAGTACTTC.

The chain joins TRBV2 to TRBJ2-7; TRBD2 is a possible D gene (6 bases). The CDR3 runs to 12 residues. Germline V gives CDR1 SNHLY, CDR2 FYNNEI. Trimming shortened V by 9 bases and J by 5 bases, and 14 bases separated the two germline ends. The CDR3 protein is CARGAGGDEQYF. CDR3 nucleotides: TGTGCCAGGGGAGCGGGTGGGGACGAGCAGTACTTC.

V usage is TRBV2 and J usage is TRBJ2-7, with TRBD2 identical over 7 bases. Germline V CDR1 and CDR2: SNHLY, FYNNEI. The trim removed 3 bases at V and 4 bases at J, leaving 3 bases unmatched. The CDR3 is made up of 13 amino acids. The CDR3 region has the DNA TGTGCCAGCAGTGAGGGGAGGGTTTACGAGCAGTACTTC. Translation gives CASSEGRVYEQYF.

This chain uses TRBV5-1 with TRBJ1-1; D gene uncertain. The CDR3 spans 13 residues. The germline V gene encodes CDR1 SGHRS and CDR2 YFSETQ. Trimming removed 6 bases at V and 7 bases at J, with 16 bases between. The CDR3 DNA reads as TGCGCCAGCACCCGGGAAGGGAAGAGTGAAGCTTTCTTT. Protein: CASTREGKSEAFF.

The chain combines TRBV9 with TRBJ2-2; maybe TRBD1 (6 bases). CDR1 is SGDLS and CDR2 is YYNGEE in the germline V gene. V was cut by 3 bases and J by 6 bases, with 9 bases left in between. CDR3 length: 13 residues. This CDR3 is CASSARGPGELFF. In nucleotides, the CDR3 is TGTGCCAGCAGCGCCAGGGGTCCCGGGGAGCTGTTTTTT. Looking up the rest from reference TRBV9 and TRBJ2-2 gives the full variable domain: DSGVTQTPKHLITATGQRVTLRCSPRSGDLSVYWYQQSLDQGLQFLIQYYNGEERAKGNILERFSAQQFPDLHSELNLSSLELGDSALYFCASSARGPGELFFGEGSRLTVL.

The V call is TRBV9, the J call TRBJ1-1; TRBD1 aligns across 9 bases. CDR1 and CDR2 (germline): SGDLS, YYNGEE. The CDR3 extends over 16 amino acids. V lost 2 bases, J lost 1 base, and 6 bases stayed unmatched. CDR3 DNA sequence: TGTGCCAGCAGCGTTATCGGGACAGGGCGGAACACTGAAGCTTTCTTT. Translating it yields CASSVIGTGRNTEAFF.

The chain joins TRBV4-2 to TRBJ1-2, with TRBD1 matching over 9 bases. Germline V gene lookup returns CDR1 LGHNA and CDR2 YNFKEQ. This CDR3 spans 16 amino acids. With 4 bases clipped from V and 8 bases from J, the junction kept 14 bases outside the gene matches. CDR3 amino acids: CASSLRQGGRLLGYTF. The CDR3 region has the DNA TGTGCCAGCAGCCTTCGACAGGGGGGCCGTCTTTTGGGCTACACCTTC.

The chain combines TRBV6-5 with TRBJ1-1; the match to TRBD1 covers 8 bases. The CDR3 loop spans 14 amino acids. Germline V gene data show CDR1 as MNHEY and CDR2 as SVGAGI. Germline trimming cut 0 bases from V and 11 bases from J; bases unmatched to any gene: 8. The CDR3 region is CASSYSKRQGAAFF. DNA for the CDR3: TGTGCCAGCAGTTACTCGAAGCGGCAGGGGGCGGCTTTCTTT.

The chain couples TRBV9 to TRBJ2-5; 8 bases fit TRBD2. Germline values: CDR1 SGDLS, CDR2 YYNGEE. The trim removed 4 bases at V and 5 bases at J, leaving 10 bases unmatched. This CDR3 is built from 15 residues. In DNA, the CDR3 is TGTGCCAGCAGCTCCAGCGGGGGTGGGGGGGAGACCCAGTACTTC. It codes for CASSSSGGGGETQYF.

This chain joins TRBV2 and TRBJ1-5; 9 bases are shared with TRBD1. Germline V gives CDR1 SNHLY, CDR2 FYNNEI. CDR3 length: 15 amino acids. With 1 base clipped from V and 6 bases from J, the junction kept 4 bases outside the gene matches. CDR3 in DNA: TGTGCCAGCAGTGAAGGGACAGGGGTGGGTCAGCCCCAGCATTTT. Its translation is CASSEGTGVGQPQHF.

The genes are TRBV7-3 and TRBJ2-1; 7 nucleotides agree with TRBD1. The length of the CDR3 is 16 residues. Trimming removed 4 bases from V and 6 bases from J; junction bases left unmatched: 12. Looked up from germline, CDR1 is SGHTA and CDR2 is FQGTGA. CDR3 protein: CASSSTTGVYPNEQFF. CDR3 sequence (DNA): TGTGCCAGCAGCTCAACAACAGGGGTGTACCCCAATGAGCAGTTCTTC.

V gene TRBV7-9 combines with J gene TRBJ2-5, with TRBD2 identical over 9 bases. The CDR3 runs to 13 residues. J was trimmed by 10 bases and V by 6 bases; bases with no gene match: 9. The germline V gene encodes CDR1 SEHNR and CDR2 FQNEAQ (reference sequence). The chain's CDR3 is CASRTPGLAGQYF. DNA for the CDR3: TGTGCCAGCAGAACGCCGGGACTAGCAGGCCAGTACTTC.

The rearrangement uses TRBV6-1 and TRBJ2-3, with unresolved D. V was cut by 6 bases and J by 3 bases, with 4 bases left in between. CDR3 length: 11 amino acids. The germline V gene has CDR1 MNHNS and CDR2 SASEGT. Here the CDR3 DNA reads TGTGCCAGCAGGACAACAGATACGCAGTATTTT. Translation gives CASRTTDTQYF.

The V and J genes are TRBV28 and TRBJ2-7; 9 bases line up with TRBD2. The CDR3 runs 15 residues. CDR1 MDHEN and CDR2 SYDVKM come from the germline V gene. With V trimmed by 6 bases and J by 6 bases, 12 bases remained unmatched. The CDR3 DNA is TGTGCCAGCAGCCAGGTTCAGGCGGGAGGGGGCGAGCAGTACTTC. As protein: CASSQVQAGGGEQYF.